This T cell receptor beta chain is drawn from a study of cytomegalovirus exposure and HLA in healthy donors. A remark on this clone: No antigen is known for it.

Findings and limits, study-wide: It was in a later analysis that TCR association rates were seen to vary by HLA locus, highest for DRB1 and lowest for HLA-C. The later analysis indicated that the majority of CMV-associated TCR beta chains appeared HLA-restricted. With later analysis, a missense DCLRE1C variant became linked to TCR beta V- and J-gene trimming.

Primers: 60 Vbeta forward and 13 Jbeta reverse. The repertoire was sequenced with immunoSEQ multiplex PCR; TCRdb's copy has only in-frame clones and lacks some. Here the sample spans 60,000 to 90,000 clones, about 73% being singletons. Germline V gene sequence: CDR1 SGHAT, CDR2 FQNNGV. CDR3 size: 13 residues. J lost 6 bases, V lost 3 bases, and 4 bases had no gene match. The rearrangement links TRBV11-2 to TRBJ1-1; 7 bases align to TRBD1. The material sequenced was PBMCs. This receptor was taken from a woman aged 45-59 years in good health and CMV-seropositive. In nucleotides, the CDR3 is TGTGCCAGCAGCTTTACAGGGGTACCTGAAGCTTTCTTT. It encodes CASSFTGVPEAFF.